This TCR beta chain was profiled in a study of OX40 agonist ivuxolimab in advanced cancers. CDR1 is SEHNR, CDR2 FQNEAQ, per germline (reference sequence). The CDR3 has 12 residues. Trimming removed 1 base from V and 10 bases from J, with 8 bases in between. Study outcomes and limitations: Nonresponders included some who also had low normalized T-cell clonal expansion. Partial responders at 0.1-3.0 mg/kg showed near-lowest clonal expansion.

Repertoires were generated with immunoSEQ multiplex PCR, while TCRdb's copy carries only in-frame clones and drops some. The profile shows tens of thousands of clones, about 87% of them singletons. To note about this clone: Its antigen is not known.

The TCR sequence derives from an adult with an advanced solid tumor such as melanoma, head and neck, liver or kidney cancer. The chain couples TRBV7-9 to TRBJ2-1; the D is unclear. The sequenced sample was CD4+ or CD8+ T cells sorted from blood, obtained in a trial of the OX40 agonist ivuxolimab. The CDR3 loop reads CASSLDAYEQFF. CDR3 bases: TGTGCCAGCAGCTTAGACGCGTACGAGCAGTTCTTC.